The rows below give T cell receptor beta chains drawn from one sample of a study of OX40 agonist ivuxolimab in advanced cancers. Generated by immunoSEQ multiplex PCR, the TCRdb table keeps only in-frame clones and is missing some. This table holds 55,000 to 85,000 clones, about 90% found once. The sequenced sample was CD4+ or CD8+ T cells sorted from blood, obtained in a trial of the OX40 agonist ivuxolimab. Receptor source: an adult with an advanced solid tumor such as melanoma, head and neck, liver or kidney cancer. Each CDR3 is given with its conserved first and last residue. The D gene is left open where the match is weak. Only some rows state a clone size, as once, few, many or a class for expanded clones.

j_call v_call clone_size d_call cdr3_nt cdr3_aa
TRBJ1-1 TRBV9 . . TGTGCCAGCTCAGGGGTAGACACTGAAGCTTTCTTT CASSGVDTEAFF
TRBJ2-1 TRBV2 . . TGTGCCAGCAGTGACACTAGCAATGAGCAGTTCTTC CASSDTSNEQFF
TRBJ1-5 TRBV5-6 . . TGTGCCAGCAGCTTGGCGGCAGACTATAGCAATCAGCCCCAGCATTTT CASSLAADYSNQPQHF
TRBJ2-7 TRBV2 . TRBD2 TGTGCCAGCAGTGAGGGACTAGCGTCTTCCTACGAGCAGTACTTC CASSEGLASSYEQYF
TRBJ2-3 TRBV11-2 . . TGTGCCAGCAGCTGGGCCCCGCGGCCCACAGATACGCAGTATTTT CASSWAPRPTDTQYF
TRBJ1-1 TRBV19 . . TGTGCCAGTAGTATACGGACGTCGAACACTGAAGCTTTCTTT CASSIRTSNTEAFF
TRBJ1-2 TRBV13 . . TGTGCCAGCAGCCCCGACGGGGGTCCCAATGGCTACACCTTC CASSPDGGPNGYTF
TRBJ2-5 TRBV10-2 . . TGCGCCAGCAGTGAGTTCGGTGGGTGGAGGATTACCCAGTACTTC CASSEFGGWRITQYF
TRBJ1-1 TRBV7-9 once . TGTGCCAGCAGCTTAGTTAGGTCAGGCACTGAAGCTTTCTTT CASSLVRSGTEAFF
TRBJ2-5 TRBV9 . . TGTGCCAGCAGCGACGGTACCGGGGCCCAAGAGACCCAGTACTTC CASSDGTGAQETQYF
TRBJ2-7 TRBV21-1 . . TGTGCCAGCAGCAAAGAAGGGGCAAACCTTTCCTACGAGCAGTACTTC CASSKEGANLSYEQYF
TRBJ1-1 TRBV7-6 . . TGTGCCAGCAGCCCCCCGGGGGGGGGCACTGAAGCTTTCTTT CASSPPGGGTEAFF
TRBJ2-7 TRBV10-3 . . TGTGCCATCAGAGGTCTGGGTCCGCCCCACGAGCAGTACTTC CAIRGLGPPHEQYF
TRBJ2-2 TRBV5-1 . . TGCGCCAGCAGCTTCCCTCTAGACGGGAACACCGGGGAGCTGTTTTTT CASSFPLDGNTGELFF
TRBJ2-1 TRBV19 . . TGTGCCAGTAGTAAAGATCCAGGGTCGTGGCAGTTCTTC CASSKDPGSWQFF
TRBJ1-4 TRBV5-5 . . TGTGCCAGCCGGACCCACCTTGCGACTAATGAAAAACTGTTTTTT CASRTHLATNEKLFF
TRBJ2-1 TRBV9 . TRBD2 TGTGCCAGCAGCGGGGAGGGACTACCCAACAATGAGCAGTTCTTC CASSGEGLPNNEQFF
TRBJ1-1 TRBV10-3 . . TGTGCCATCAGTGAGTCCAGTGAAGCTTTCTTT CAISESSEAFF
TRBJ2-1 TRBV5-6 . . TGTGCCAGCAGCCGCCAGGGGTTCTCCTACAATGAGCAGTTCTTC CASSRQGFSYNEQFF
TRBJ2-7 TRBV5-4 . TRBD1 TGTGCCAGCAGCGGGGACAGCCGATCCTACGAGCAGTACTTC CASSGDSRSYEQYF
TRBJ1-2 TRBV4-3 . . TGCGCCAGCACCCTCCACCGGGACCCCGGGATCCTTCCTAACTATGGCTACACCTTC CASTLHRDPGILPNYGYTF
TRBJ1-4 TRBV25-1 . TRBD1 TGTGCCAGCAGTGAGGGACAGAATAATGAAAAACTGTTTTTT CASSEGQNNEKLFF
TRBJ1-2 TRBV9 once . TGTGCCAGCAGCCCCCATGGACCAGGAGCCGATATCTATGGCTACACCTTC CASSPHGPGADIYGYTF
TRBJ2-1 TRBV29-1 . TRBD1 TGCAGCGTTCACAGGGGGCTCAATGAGCAGTTCTTC CSVHRGLNEQFF
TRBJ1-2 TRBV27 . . TGTGCCAGCAGTTTATCCCCCTATTCGGAACTAGGCAGGAACTATGGCTACACCTTC CASSLSPYSELGRNYGYTF
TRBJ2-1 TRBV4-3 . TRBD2 TGCGCCAGCAGCCAAGATCCGGCGGGGGGGATGTCGGGAGAGCAGTTCTTC CASSQDPAGGMSGEQFF
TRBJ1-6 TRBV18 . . TGTGCCAGCTCACCGTCGGCAGATTCACCCCTCCACTTT CASSPSADSPLHF
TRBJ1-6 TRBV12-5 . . TGTGCTAGTGGGGCTGCCTATTCACCCCTCCACTTT CASGAAYSPLHF
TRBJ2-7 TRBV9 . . TGTGCCAGCTCCCAAGGGGATTTCTCCTACGAGCAGTACTTC CASSQGDFSYEQYF
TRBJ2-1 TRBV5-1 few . TGCGCCAGCAGCTCCCGGGCGAGCTCCTACAATGAGCAGTTCTTC CASSSRASSYNEQFF
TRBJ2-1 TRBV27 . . TGTGCCAGCCGTCTCGGGGGCCCGCTCGGGAATGAGCAGTTCTTC CASRLGGPLGNEQFF
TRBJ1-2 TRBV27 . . TGTGCCAGCAGTTTCACGGTTGCCCTCAATGGAGGATATGGCTACACCTTC CASSFTVALNGGYGYTF
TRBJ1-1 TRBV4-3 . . TGCGCCAGCAGCCAGAGGGGCTGGGGGCGAGCGAACACTGAAGCTTTCTTT CASSQRGWGRANTEAFF
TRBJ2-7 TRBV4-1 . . TGCGCCAGCAGCCAGGCCCAGGGTTCCCCGAGCGTCTACTTC CASSQAQGSPSVYF
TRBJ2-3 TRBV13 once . TGTGCCAGCAGCCCCGACGGCGGGGCTACAGATACGCAGTATTTT CASSPDGGATDTQYF
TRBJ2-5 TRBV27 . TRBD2 TGTGCCAGCAGCTCCGGGACTATTGGCGAGACCCAGTACTTC CASSSGTIGETQYF
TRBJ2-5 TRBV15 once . TGTGCCACCAGCACAGGACCAGCGGTGGAGACCCAGTACTTC CATSTGPAVETQYF
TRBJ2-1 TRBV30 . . TGTGCCTGGAGCGAAACCGGGAGACGGGGGCCCTACAATGAGCAGTTCTTC CAWSETGRRGPYNEQFF
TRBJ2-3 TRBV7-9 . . TGTGCCAGCAGCTTCGAAGCCACAGATACGCAGTATTTT CASSFEATDTQYF
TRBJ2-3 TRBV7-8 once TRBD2 TGTGCCAGCAGCTTACTAGCGGGGGCGCCTATTACTAGCACAGATACGCAGTATTTT CASSLLAGAPITSTDTQYF
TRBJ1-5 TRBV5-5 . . TGTGCCAGCAGCCGGACCGGGAATCAGCCCCAGCATTTT CASSRTGNQPQHF
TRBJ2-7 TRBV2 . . TGTGCCTCCCAGCGGGTTAAATCCTACGAGCAGTACTTC CASQRVKSYEQYF
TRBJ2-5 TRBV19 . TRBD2 TGTGCCAGTGCCGGGACTAGCCCGGGAGAGACCCAGTACTTC CASAGTSPGETQYF
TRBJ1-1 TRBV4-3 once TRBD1 TGCGCCAGCAGCCTCATCAGGGGGACCGGAGCTTTCTTT CASSLIRGTGAFF
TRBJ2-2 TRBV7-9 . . TGTGCCAGCAGCTTAGAGGGACCCCCCACCGGGGAGCTGTTTTTT CASSLEGPPTGELFF
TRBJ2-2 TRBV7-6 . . TGTGCCAGCGGGGCGCTTACCAACACCGGGGAGCTGTTTTTT CASGALTNTGELFF
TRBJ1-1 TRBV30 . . TGTGCCTGGAGTATTCTGGGGAACACTGAAGCTTTCTTT CAWSILGNTEAFF
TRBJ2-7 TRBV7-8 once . TGTGCCAGCGGTCCGGACGAGCAGTACTTC CASGPDEQYF
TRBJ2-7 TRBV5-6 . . TGTGCCAGCAGAGCGACCCGACAGGTCCCATCGTCCTACGAGCAGTACTTC CASRATRQVPSSYEQYF
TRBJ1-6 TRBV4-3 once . TGCGCCAGCAGCCAAGACTCGGGACCTCTGCATAATTCACCCCTCCACTTT CASSQDSGPLHNSPLHF
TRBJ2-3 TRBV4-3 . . TGCGCCAGCAGCCAAACGGGGTCGCACTACGAGGGGCCAGATACGCAGTATTTT CASSQTGSHYEGPDTQYF
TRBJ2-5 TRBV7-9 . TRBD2 TGTGCCAGCAGCTTAGGCACTAGCGGTACGCAAGAGACCCAGTACTTC CASSLGTSGTQETQYF